This TCR beta chain was sequenced in a study of Ad26.COV2.S vaccination and SARS-CoV-2 variants. For the study at large: A COV1001 Ad26.COV2.S trial-arm participant provided the sample.

This sample's treatment: 15 to 20 received Ad26.COV2.S at low or high dose, single or two shots; roughly five received placebo; per-sample allocation not given. The samples date from day 63 after the first vaccine or placebo injection. The V gene end was trimmed by 8 bases and the J gene end by 0 bases; junction bases not matched to a gene: 12. This CDR3 has 17 residues. Germline CDR1 is MDHEN and CDR2 is SYDVKM. Findings and limits, study-wide: In TCR breadth and depth analyses, total T cell responses may have been underestimated. It was reported that spike-specific CD8+ and CD4+ T cell responses were substantially broad after vaccination.

TCRdb's table, derived via immunoSEQ multiplex PCR, lists solely in-frame clones and lacks some. The data hold just under 250,000 clones, with roughly 90% observed a single time. The sample holds one count of this clone. Antigen unknown. The chain employs TRBV28 and TRBJ1-5, with 8 positions matching TRBD1. The TCR was taken from a person aged 18-60 years who received the Ad26.COV2.S COVID-19 vaccine or a placebo. This sample comprised peripheral blood, obtained in a trial of Ad26.COV2.S vaccine versus placebo. The DNA for the CDR3 is TGTGCCAGCCCCCCTCCGGGACAGGTCATTAGCAATCAGCCCCAGCATTTT. Residues: CASPPPGQVISNQPQHF.